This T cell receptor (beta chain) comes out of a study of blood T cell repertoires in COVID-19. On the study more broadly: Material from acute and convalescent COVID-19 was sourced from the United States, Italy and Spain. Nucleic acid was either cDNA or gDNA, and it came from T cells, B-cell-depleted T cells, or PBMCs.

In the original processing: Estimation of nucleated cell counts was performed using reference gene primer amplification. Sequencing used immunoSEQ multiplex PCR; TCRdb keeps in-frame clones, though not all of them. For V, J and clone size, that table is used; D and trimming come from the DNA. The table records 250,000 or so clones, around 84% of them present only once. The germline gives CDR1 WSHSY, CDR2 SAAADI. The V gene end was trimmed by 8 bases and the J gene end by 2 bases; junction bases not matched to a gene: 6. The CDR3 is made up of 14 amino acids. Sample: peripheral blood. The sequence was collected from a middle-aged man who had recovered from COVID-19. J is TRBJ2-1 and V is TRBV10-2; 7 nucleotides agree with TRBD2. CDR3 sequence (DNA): TGCGCCAGCGGGGGGAGGGGCCCCTACAATGAGCAGTTCTTC. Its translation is CASGGRGPYNEQFF.